This T cell receptor (beta chain) was obtained from a study of blood T cell repertoires in COVID-19. Study-wide context: COVID-19 samples collected from the United States, Italy and Spain covered acute and convalescent phases.

The protocol was immunoSEQ multiplex PCR, while the TCRdb copy is restricted to in-frame clones and leaves out a portion. The sample has 100,000 to 150,000 clones; around 63% are singletons. V lost 5 bases, J lost 9 bases, and 11 bases lay in between. The CDR3 sequence is 13 residues long. The V call is TRBV12-3 or TRBV12-4, the J call TRBJ1-6; D might be TRBD1 (6 bases). This clonotype originated in a woman in her sixties or seventies with acute or convalescent COVID-19. What was sequenced was peripheral blood. The CDR3, as DNA: TGTGCCAGCAGTCCAAACAGGGTTTCACCCCTCCACTTT. Translated: CASSPNRVSPLHF.